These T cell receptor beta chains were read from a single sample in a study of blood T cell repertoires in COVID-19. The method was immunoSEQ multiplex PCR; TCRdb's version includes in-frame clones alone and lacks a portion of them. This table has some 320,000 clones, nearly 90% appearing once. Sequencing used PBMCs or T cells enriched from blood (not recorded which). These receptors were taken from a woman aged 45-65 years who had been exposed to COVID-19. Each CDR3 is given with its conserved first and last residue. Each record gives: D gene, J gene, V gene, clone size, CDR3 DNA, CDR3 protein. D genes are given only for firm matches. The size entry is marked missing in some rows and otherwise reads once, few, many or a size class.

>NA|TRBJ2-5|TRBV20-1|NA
TGCAGTGCTAGTAGTCAGCCAGGTCAAGGGACCCAGTACTTC
CSASSQPGQGTQYF
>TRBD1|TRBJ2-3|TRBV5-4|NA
TGTGCCAGCAATCCTCGTCGGGCAGGGGGAAGCACAGATACGCAGTATTTT
CASNPRRAGGSTDTQYF
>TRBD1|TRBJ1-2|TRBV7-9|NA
TGTGCCAGCAGCTCCAGACGACAGGGTGAGAATGGCTACACCTTC
CASSSRRQGENGYTF
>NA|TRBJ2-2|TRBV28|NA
TGTGCCAGCAGTTTAATTGGGCCGACAGAGATTAACACCGGGGAGCTGTTTTTT
CASSLIGPTEINTGELFF
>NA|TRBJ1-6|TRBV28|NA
TGTGCCAGCAGAGGCTTGAGGGCTGGGCAGCGGACCTATAATTCACCCCTCCACTTT
CASRGLRAGQRTYNSPLHF
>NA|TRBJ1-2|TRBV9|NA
TGTGCCAGCAGTCGTTTCGGGAGTAACTATGGCTACACCTTC
CASSRFGSNYGYTF
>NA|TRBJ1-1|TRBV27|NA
TGTGCCAGCACCCCCCGGAGGGGTGCTTTCTTT
CASTPRRGAFF
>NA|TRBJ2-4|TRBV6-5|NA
TGTGCCAGCAAGGGAGGGGGGCCCAAAAACATTCAGTACTTC
CASKGGGPKNIQYF
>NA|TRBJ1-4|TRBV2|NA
TGTGCCAGCTGGGAGGAGGGACGGAATGAAAAACTGTTTTTT
CASWEEGRNEKLFF
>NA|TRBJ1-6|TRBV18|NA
TGTGCCAGCTCACCACCGGAAGGACAGACCTCACCCCTCCACTTT
CASSPPEGQTSPLHF
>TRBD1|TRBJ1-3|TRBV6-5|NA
TGTGCCAGCAGGCGGGACAGCCCTGGAAACACCATATATTTT
CASRRDSPGNTIYF
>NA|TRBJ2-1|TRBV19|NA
TGTGCCAGTAGTATGCGCCTCGGTGAGCGGAATGAGCAGTTCTTC
CASSMRLGERNEQFF
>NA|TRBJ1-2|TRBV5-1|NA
TGCGCCAGCAGCCCGGACAGTTTGTATGGCTACACCTTC
CASSPDSLYGYTF
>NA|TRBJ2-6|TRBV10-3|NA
TGTGCCATCAGGGCTAGTGGGGCCAACGTCCTGACTTTC
CAIRASGANVLTF
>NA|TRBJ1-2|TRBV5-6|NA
TGTGCCAGCAGCCCGACAGTCCTTGGCTATGGCTACACCTTC
CASSPTVLGYGYTF
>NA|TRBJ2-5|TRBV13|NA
TGTGCCAGCAGTCCAGGATCCGCCCAAGAGACCCAGTACTTC
CASSPGSAQETQYF
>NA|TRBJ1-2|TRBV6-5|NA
TGTGCCAGCATCGGACAATCGGAAGGCTACACCTTC
CASIGQSEGYTF
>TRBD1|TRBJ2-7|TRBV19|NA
TGTGCCAGCCGTCTGGGGCAGGGGGCCATCTACGAGCAGTACTTC
CASRLGQGAIYEQYF
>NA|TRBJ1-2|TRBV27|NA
TGTGCCAGCACCCCCCGGGGAGGGGCGTCTAACTATGGCTACACCTTC
CASTPRGGASNYGYTF
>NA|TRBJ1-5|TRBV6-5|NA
TGTGCCAGCAGTTACTCGAGTACTCAGCCCCAGCATTTT
CASSYSSTQPQHF
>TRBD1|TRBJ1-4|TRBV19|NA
TGTGCCAGTAGTACCCCGGGGACAGGGGAAAATGAAAAACTGTTTTTT
CASSTPGTGENEKLFF
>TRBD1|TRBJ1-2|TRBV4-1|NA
TGCGCCAGCAGCCAAGTCGGACAGGGTGGCGGCTACACCTTC
CASSQVGQGGGYTF
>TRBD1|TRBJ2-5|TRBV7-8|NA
TGTGCCAGCAGCTTAGCCAGACAGGGAAGTTTTGGCCAAGAGACCCAGTACTTC
CASSLARQGSFGQETQYF
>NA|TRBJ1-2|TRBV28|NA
TGTGCCAGCAGTTTTCCCGGACAGCCCCCCGATGGCTACACCTTC
CASSFPGQPPDGYTF
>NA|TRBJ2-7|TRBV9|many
TGTGCCAGCAGCCCAACCCCGGAGGCGTCCTACGAGCAGTACTTC
CASSPTPEASYEQYF
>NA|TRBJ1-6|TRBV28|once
TGTGCCAGCAGGGGGACAAGATATAATTCACCCCTCCACTTT
CASRGTRYNSPLHF
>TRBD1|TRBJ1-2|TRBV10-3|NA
TGTGCCATCACCAGGGACAGGACTGGGGGTGGCTACACCTTC
CAITRDRTGGGYTF
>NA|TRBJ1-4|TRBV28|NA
TGTGCCAGCAGACAGGGTTCTCGAGAAAAACTGTTTTTT
CASRQGSREKLFF
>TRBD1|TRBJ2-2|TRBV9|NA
TGTGCCAGCAGCCAGGGACAGGGAGGCTCCGGGGAGCTGTTTTTT
CASSQGQGGSGELFF
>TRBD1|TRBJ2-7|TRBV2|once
TGTGCCAGCGGTCGGGACAGGGGCCACGAGCAGTACTTC
CASGRDRGHEQYF
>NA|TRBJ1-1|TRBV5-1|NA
TGCGCCAGCAGCGCCAGGGATGGTCGGCTTGGCACTGAAGCTTTCTTT
CASSARDGRLGTEAFF
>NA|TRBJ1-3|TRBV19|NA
TGTGCCAGTACTCAACGGTCCTCTGGAAACACCATATATTTT
CASTQRSSGNTIYF
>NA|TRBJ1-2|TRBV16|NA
TGTGCCAGCAGCCGCGGGCCCTATGGCTACACCTTC
CASSRGPYGYTF
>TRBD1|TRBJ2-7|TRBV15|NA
TGTGCCACCAGCAGGGACAGGGGCCACGAGCAGTACTTC
CATSRDRGHEQYF
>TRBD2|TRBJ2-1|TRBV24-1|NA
TGTGCCACCAGTGGATCCAGCGGGGGTACCTACAATGAGCAGTTCTTC
CATSGSSGGTYNEQFF
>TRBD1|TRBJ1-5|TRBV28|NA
TGTGCCAGCAGTGGGCGGACAGGGGGATTCTTACCCCAGCATTTT
CASSGRTGGFLPQHF
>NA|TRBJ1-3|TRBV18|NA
TGTGCCAGCTCACCACCCTTTCGCGACTCTGGAAACACCATATATTTT
CASSPPFRDSGNTIYF
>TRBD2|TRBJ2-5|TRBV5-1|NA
TGCGCCAGCAGCTTGGGCCCAGGCGTGGGAGGGGCGACCCAGTACTTC
CASSLGPGVGGATQYF
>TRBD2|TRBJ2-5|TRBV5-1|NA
TGCGCCAGCAGCACCGGGACTAGCGGGGGACAAGAGACCCAGTACTTC
CASSTGTSGGQETQYF
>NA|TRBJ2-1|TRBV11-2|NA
TGTGCCAGCAGCTACCCCCTAGGAGATGAGCAGTTCTTC
CASSYPLGDEQFF
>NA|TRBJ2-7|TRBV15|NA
TGTGCCACCAGCAGAGATGCGGGGTTACAGAACGAGCAGTACTTC
CATSRDAGLQNEQYF
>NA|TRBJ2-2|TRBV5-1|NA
TGCGCCAGCAGCTTGGACTGGGCCCGCGATTCCGGGGAGCTGTTTTTT
CASSLDWARDSGELFF
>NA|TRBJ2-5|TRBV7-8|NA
TGTGCCAGCACCATTGTCGGCCAAGAGACCCAGTACTTC
CASTIVGQETQYF
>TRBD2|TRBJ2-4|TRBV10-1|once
TGCGCCAGCAGTGAGTGTTCAAGGGGCTGGGAGGGCCTAGCCAAAAACATTCAGTACTTC
CASSECSRGWEGLAKNIQYF